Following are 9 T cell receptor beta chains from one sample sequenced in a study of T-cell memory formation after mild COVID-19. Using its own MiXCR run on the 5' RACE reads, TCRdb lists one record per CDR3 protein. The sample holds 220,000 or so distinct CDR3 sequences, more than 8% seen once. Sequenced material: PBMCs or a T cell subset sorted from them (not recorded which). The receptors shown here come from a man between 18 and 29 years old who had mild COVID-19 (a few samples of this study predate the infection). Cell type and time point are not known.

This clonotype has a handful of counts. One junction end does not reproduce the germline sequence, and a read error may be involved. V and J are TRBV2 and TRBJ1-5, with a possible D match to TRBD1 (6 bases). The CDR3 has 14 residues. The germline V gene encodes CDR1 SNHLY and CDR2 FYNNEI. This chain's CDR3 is CASSEVTGNQPQHF. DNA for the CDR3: TGTGCCAGCAGCGAAGTTACAGGGAATCAGCCCCAGCATTTT.

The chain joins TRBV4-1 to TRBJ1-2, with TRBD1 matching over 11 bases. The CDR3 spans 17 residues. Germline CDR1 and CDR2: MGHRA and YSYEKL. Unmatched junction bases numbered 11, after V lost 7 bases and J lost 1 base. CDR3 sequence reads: CASTRTGQGAGNYGYTF. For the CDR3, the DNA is TGCGCCAGCACCCGCACAGGACAGGGGGCTGGTAACTATGGCTACACCTTC.

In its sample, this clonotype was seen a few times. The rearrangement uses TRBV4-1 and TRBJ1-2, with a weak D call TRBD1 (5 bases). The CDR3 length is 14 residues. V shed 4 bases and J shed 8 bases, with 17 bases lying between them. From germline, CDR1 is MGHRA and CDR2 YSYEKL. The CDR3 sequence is CASSRGDPGSGYTF. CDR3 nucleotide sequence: TGCGCCAGCAGCCGAGGGGACCCTGGGAGCGGCTACACCTTC.

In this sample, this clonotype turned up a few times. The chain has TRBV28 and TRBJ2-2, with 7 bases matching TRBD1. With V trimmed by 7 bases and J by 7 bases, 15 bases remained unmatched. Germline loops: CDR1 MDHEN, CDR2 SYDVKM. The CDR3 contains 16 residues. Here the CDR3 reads CASTQQGLKAVGELFF. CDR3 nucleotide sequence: TGTGCCAGCACTCAACAGGGGCTGAAGGCTGTCGGGGAGCTGTTTTTT.

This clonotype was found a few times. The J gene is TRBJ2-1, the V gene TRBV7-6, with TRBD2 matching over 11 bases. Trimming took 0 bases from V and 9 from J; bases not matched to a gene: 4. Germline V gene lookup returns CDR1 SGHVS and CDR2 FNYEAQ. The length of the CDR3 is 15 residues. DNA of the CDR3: TGTGCCAGCAGCTTAGCTAGCGGGGGGGCAAGTGAGCAGTTCTTC. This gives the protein CASSLASGGASEQFF. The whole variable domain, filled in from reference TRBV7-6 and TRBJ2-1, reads GAGVSQSPRYKVTKRGQDVALRCDPISGHVSLYWYRQALGQGPEFLTYFNYEAQQDKSGLPNDRFSAERPEGSISTLTIQRTEQRDSAMYRCASSLASGGASEQFFGPGTRLTVL.

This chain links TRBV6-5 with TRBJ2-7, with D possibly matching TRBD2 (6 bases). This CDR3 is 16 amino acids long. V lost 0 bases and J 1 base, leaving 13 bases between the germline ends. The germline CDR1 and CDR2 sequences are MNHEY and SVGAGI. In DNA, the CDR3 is TGTGCCAGCAGTTACTCAGGAGCGGGCCTATCCTACGAGCAGTACTTC. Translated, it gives CASSYSGAGLSYEQYF.

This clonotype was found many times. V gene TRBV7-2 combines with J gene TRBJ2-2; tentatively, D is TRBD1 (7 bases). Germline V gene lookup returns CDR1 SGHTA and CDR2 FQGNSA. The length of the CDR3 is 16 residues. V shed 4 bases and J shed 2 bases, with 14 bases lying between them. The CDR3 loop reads CASSSTTGTNTGELFF. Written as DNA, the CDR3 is TGTGCCAGCAGCTCGACGACAGGGACTAACACCGGGGAGCTGTTTTTT.

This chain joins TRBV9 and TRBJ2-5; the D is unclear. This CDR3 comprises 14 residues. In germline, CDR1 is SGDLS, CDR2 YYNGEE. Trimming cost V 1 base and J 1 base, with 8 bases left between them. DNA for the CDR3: TGTGCCAGCAGCGTAATGGGAAGCCAAGAGACCCAGTACTTC. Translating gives CASSVMGSQETQYF.

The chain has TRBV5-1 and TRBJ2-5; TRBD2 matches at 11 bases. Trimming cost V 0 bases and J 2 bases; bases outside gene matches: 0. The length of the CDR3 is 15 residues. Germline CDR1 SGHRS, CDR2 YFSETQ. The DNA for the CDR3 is TGCGCCAGCAGCTTGGGACTAGCGGGGCAAGAGACCCAGTACTTC. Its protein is CASSLGLAGQETQYF. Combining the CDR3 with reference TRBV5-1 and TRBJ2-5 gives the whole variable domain KAGVTQTPRYLIKTRGQQVTLSCSPISGHRSVSWYQQTPGQGLQFLFEYFSETQRNKGNFPGRFSGRQFSNSRSEMNVSTLELGDSALYLCASSLGLAGQETQYFGPGTRLLVL.